This T cell receptor (beta chain) was captured by sequencing in a study of regulatory T cells in long-lasting Graves disease. At the level of the study: Patients with persistent Graves' disease had over 5 years of antithyroid drugs and persistent TSH receptor antibodies. Broader study findings: Newly diagnosed disease favored TRBV20-1 and TRBJ2-1 over persistent disease.

CDR1 and CDR2 (germline): DFQATT, SNEGSKA (reference sequence). The CDR3 has 13 amino acids. Losses at the gene ends were 0 bases for V and 3 bases for J; bases not matched to a gene: 1. This clonotype was counted many times. Its antigen is unidentified. Assembly of TCR beta libraries relied on iRepertoire HTBI primers together with Arm-PCR of CDR3 regions. TCRdb ran MiXCR on the multiplex PCR reads and lists one entry per CDR3 protein. The sample has roughly 400,000 distinct CDR3 sequences; roughly a fifth are singletons. As to time point: persistent/refractory GD, antithyroid drugs over 5 years with positive TRAb. Making the TCR library involved RNA that had been extracted from PBMCs.

The receptor comes from a female donor with Graves disease. This chain uses TRBV20-1 with TRBJ1-2; 7 bases match TRBD1. Sequenced material: peripheral blood mononuclear cells (PBMCs), taken when the disease was refractory, from a patient treated with antithyroid drugs. The CDR3 region has the DNA TGCAGTGCTAGAGAAGGACAGGACTATGGCTACACCTTC. Amino acid sequence: CSAREGQDYGYTF.